These T cell receptor beta chains were read from a single sample in a study of T cell clones after liver transplantation. Generated by immunoSEQ multiplex PCR, the TCRdb table keeps only in-frame clones and is missing some. The sample lists tens of thousands of clones, around 78% occurring once. Sample: CD4+ T cells from blood, taken at the 22-month timepoint. Receptors originate from a human patient who received a liver transplant. The graft donor may account for some of the T cells. Both conserved end residues are part of each CDR3. D genes are given only for firm matches. The listing skips clone size in some rows; elsewhere it reads once, few, many or a size class.

>.|TRBV30|TRBD1|TRBJ1-1
TGTGCCTGGAGTCCCGACAGGGAGAACACTGAAGCTTTCTTT
CAWSPDRENTEAFF
>.|TRBV10-3|TRBD2|TRBJ2-7
TGTGCCATCAGTGAGTCGGGGCGGGGGGCATCTAAGGCTAACGAGCAGTACTTC
CAISESGRGASKANEQYF
>once|TRBV7-9|TRBD1|TRBJ1-2
TGTGCCAGCAGCAGTCCCCTAGGGACAGGGGTGCATGGCTACACCTTC
CASSSPLGTGVHGYTF
>once|TRBV7-2|TRBD1|TRBJ2-3
TGTGCCAGCAGCTTCGTTCAGGGGGCCACAGATACGCAGTATTTT
CASSFVQGATDTQYF
>.|TRBV5-6|.|TRBJ1-4
TGTGCCAGCAGCTTGGTAACCTCAACTAATGAAAAACTGTTTTTT
CASSLVTSTNEKLFF
>.|TRBV10-3|TRBD1|TRBJ1-3
TGTGCCATCAGTGCGTTCGACGACAGGGGGCCTGGAAACACCATATATTTT
CAISAFDDRGPGNTIYF
>.|TRBV6-1|.|TRBJ1-2
TGTGCCAGCAGTGATCCGGGACAAACTCCTGGCTACACCTTC
CASSDPGQTPGYTF
>few|TRBV7-2|.|TRBJ1-1
TGTGCCAGCAGCCCAGACATACCGAACACTGAAGCTTTCTTT
CASSPDIPNTEAFF
>.|TRBV9|.|TRBJ1-2
TGTGCCAGCAGCGTAGCCCCAGGGACTAGCTATGGCTACACCTTC
CASSVAPGTSYGYTF
>.|TRBV5-1|.|TRBJ1-6
TGCGCCAGCAGCTTACCGGGACTGACGAATTCACCCCTCCACTTT
CASSLPGLTNSPLHF
>.|TRBV4-1|.|TRBJ2-5
TGCGCCAGCAGCCAAGAGCGGCGCCAAGAGACCCAGTACTTC
CASSQERRQETQYF
>once|TRBV5-1|.|TRBJ1-5
TGCGCCAGGAAGGCCGACCATCTGCCCCAGCATTTT
CARKADHLPQHF
>few|TRBV7-9|.|TRBJ2-7
TGTGCCAGCAGCTTAGGACAGGACAGTTTATACGAGCAGTACTTC
CASSLGQDSLYEQYF
>.|TRBV9|TRBD1|TRBJ1-2
TGTGCCAGCAGCCCCGCTGACAGGGGGCAAGGCTACACCTTC
CASSPADRGQGYTF
>.|TRBV9|.|TRBJ1-1
TGTGCCAGCAGCGCCAGCCCCACCCTGAACACTGAAGCTTTCTTT
CASSASPTLNTEAFF
>.|TRBV25-1|.|TRBJ2-3
TGTGCCAGCAGTGACGGCACAGATACGCAGTATTTT
CASSDGTDTQYF
>.|TRBV29-1|TRBD1|TRBJ1-2
TGCAGCGTTGTTGGGACAGGGTACTATGGCTACACCTTC
CSVVGTGYYGYTF
>.|TRBV9|.|TRBJ2-3
TGTGCCAGCAGCTTACAGGGAAGAGAAGATACGCAGTATTTT
CASSLQGREDTQYF
>few|TRBV19|TRBD1|TRBJ1-4
TGTGCCAGCTTATCCGCCCCGGGACAGCGGAATGAAAAACTGTTTTTT
CASLSAPGQRNEKLFF
>.|TRBV29-1|.|TRBJ2-6
TGCAGCGTTGATGGCTCACGGAGTGGGGCCAACGTCCTGACTTTC
CSVDGSRSGANVLTF
>.|TRBV5-1|.|TRBJ2-7
TGCGCCAGCAGCTTGGTCAGCCAGACCTACGAGCAGTACTTC
CASSLVSQTYEQYF
>.|TRBV6-4|.|TRBJ1-2
TGTGCCAGCAGTCGACAGGCCCAGTCGGACTATGGCTACACCTTC
CASSRQAQSDYGYTF
>.|TRBV10-3|.|TRBJ2-5
TGTGCCACCGCCCCCTCCGGGGGTAGTAAAGAGACCCAGTACTTC
CATAPSGGSKETQYF
>.|TRBV21-1|.|TRBJ1-4
TGTGCCAGCAGCAAAAGAGACAGGGGGCGAGTTAATGAAAAACTGTTTTTT
CASSKRDRGRVNEKLFF
>.|TRBV5-5|TRBD2|TRBJ2-1
TGTGCCAGCAGCCCTAGGTTGCGGGAGAGCTCCTACAATGAGCAGTTCTTC
CASSPRLRESSYNEQFF
>.|TRBV6-1|.|TRBJ1-2
TGTGCCAGCAGTGAAGGACAGTCCTACTATGGCTACACCTTC
CASSEGQSYYGYTF
>.|TRBV5-6|.|TRBJ1-2
TGTGCCAGCAGCTTGAATTTTATAGGGCAAGGCTACACCTTC
CASSLNFIGQGYTF
>.|TRBV9|.|TRBJ1-1
TGTGCCAGCAGCGCCCGAAACACTGAAGCTTTCTTT
CASSARNTEAFF
>.|TRBV2|.|TRBJ1-1
TGTGCCAGCAAGCTGATTAGTATGAACACTGAAGCTTTCTTT
CASKLISMNTEAFF
>.|TRBV28|TRBD1|TRBJ1-4
TGTGCCAGCAGTTTAGCCCTTGGGACAGCCACCACGGATTTTTTT
CASSLALGTATTDFF
>.|TRBV6-5|.|TRBJ1-1
TGTGCCAGCAGTTACGTCGCCGGACCCAACACTGAAGCTTTCTTT
CASSYVAGPNTEAFF
>.|TRBV5-1|.|TRBJ1-4
TGCGCCAGCAGCTCGGGCATTCTGCGAGTCACAACTAATGAAAAACTGTTTTTT
CASSSGILRVTTNEKLFF
>few|TRBV13|.|TRBJ2-2
TGTGCCAGCAGCCCTGCGGGAACCACCGGGGAGCTGTTTTTT
CASSPAGTTGELFF
>.|TRBV4-1|.|TRBJ2-6
TGCGCCAGCAGCCAAGTTATATCCCTAATGAGTCCGTCTGGGGCCAACGTCCTGACTTTC
CASSQVISLMSPSGANVLTF
>.|TRBV15|TRBD2|TRBJ2-3
TGTGCCACCAGCAGGACTAGCGGGGGGGCTACCACAGATACGCAGTATTTT
CATSRTSGGATTDTQYF
>.|TRBV27|TRBD1|TRBJ1-4
TGTGCCAGCAGTCGAGGACAGGGGGCAACTAATGAAAAACTGTTTTTT
CASSRGQGATNEKLFF
>.|TRBV9|.|TRBJ1-1
TGTGCCAGCAGCATCACAGGCACTGAAGCTTTCTTT
CASSITGTEAFF
>.|TRBV29-1|.|TRBJ1-2
TGCAGCGTTGAAGATCAGGAAGGGGGTCGAGGCTACACCTTC
CSVEDQEGGRGYTF
>few|TRBV20-1|.|TRBJ2-7
TGCAGTGCTAGTACGGGATACGAGCAGTACTTC
CSASTGYEQYF
>.|TRBV29-1|.|TRBJ1-2
TGCAGCGTTGAGGGGGGCGGCTACACCTTC
CSVEGGGYTF
>.|TRBV9|.|TRBJ2-2
TGTGCCAGCAGCGTCGGGGTAGTAGCGAACACCGGGGAGCTGTTTTTT
CASSVGVVANTGELFF
>.|TRBV19|TRBD1|TRBJ2-3
TGTGCCAGTAGTATAGCCCTTGGACAGGTATACTTTGGTACGCAGTATTTT
CASSIALGQVYFGTQYF
>.|TRBV5-4|TRBD1|TRBJ1-6
TGTGCCAGCAGCCGGGGGTCGGGGACAGAAATCAATTCACCCCTCCACTTT
CASSRGSGTEINSPLHF
>.|TRBV6-1|.|TRBJ2-5
TGTGCCAGCAGTGAAGACGGCATCCAAGAGACCCAGTACTTC
CASSEDGIQETQYF
>.|TRBV19|TRBD1|TRBJ2-3
TGTGCCAGTAGTAGAGGGACAGGGGCGGCAGATACGCAGTATTTT
CASSRGTGAADTQYF
>.|TRBV4-3|.|TRBJ2-2
TGCGCCAGCAGCCAATCCCGGAAGGGCACCGGGGAGCTGTTTTTT
CASSQSRKGTGELFF
>.|TRBV18|TRBD1|TRBJ2-5
TGTGCCAGCTCACCAGGGACAGGGGGAGAGACCCAGTACTTC
CASSPGTGGETQYF
>.|TRBV19|.|TRBJ2-2
TGTGCCAGTAGTATGTCGACAGCCACCGGGGAGCTGTTTTTT
CASSMSTATGELFF
>.|TRBV5-5|.|TRBJ1-1
TGTGCCAGCAGCTTGGGGGTGGAAAAACAGAACACTGAAGCTTTCTTT
CASSLGVEKQNTEAFF
>few|TRBV6-5|.|TRBJ2-1
TGTGCCAGCAGTTACGATGGGGGGGCGAATGAGCAGTTCTTC
CASSYDGGANEQFF
>.|TRBV7-9|TRBD1|TRBJ1-2
TGTGCCAGCAGCCCTGGGACAGATAACTATGGCTACACCTTC
CASSPGTDNYGYTF
>.|TRBV5-6|.|TRBJ2-4
TGTGCCAGCAGCTTGGGGCGGCTTTTAGCCAAAAACATTCAGTACTTC
CASSLGRLLAKNIQYF
>.|TRBV28|.|TRBJ2-2
TGTGCCAGCAGTTTCACCACCGGGGAGCTGTTTTTT
CASSFTTGELFF
>.|TRBV9|TRBD1|TRBJ1-2
TGTGCCAGCAGCCCAGGGACAGATGGCTACACCTTC
CASSPGTDGYTF
>few|TRBV7-9|.|TRBJ2-7
TGTGCCAGCAGTTGGGATGGGTTCGGCGAGCAGTACTTC
CASSWDGFGEQYF